The T cell receptor (beta chain) under discussion was sequenced for a study of beta chain features in type 1 diabetes (dated by TCRdb to between 2017 and 2018). About the full investigation: Mean age, gender distribution, total cell number and subset yield were not different between patients and healthy donors. Across all samples, about 110 million sorted cells were examined, and cell number per subset correlated strongly with RNA yield. The study compared TCRB repertoires of sorted circulating CD4+ T cell subsets between recently diagnosed type 1 diabetes patients and matched healthy donors. Naive and central memory subsets were obtained from all 30 or so donors, but regulatory and stem cell-like memory subsets were isolated from only 8 patients and about 8 healthy donors.

The High Capacity cDNA Reverse Transcription Kit was used to reverse transcribe all of the isolated RNA, meaning that expressed TCRB transcripts were what got sequenced. Naive, central memory and regulatory T cell samples underwent deep immunoSEQ sequencing, averaging about 3.57 million total reads per sample. After sorted cells were lysed in RLT buffer, RNA was extracted with DNase-treated RNeasy Micro or Mini kits, with the choice depending on cell number. Each cell subset was processed on its own to prevent cross-contamination, while patient and healthy donor samples were processed together. The immunoSEQ multiplex PCR was used to amplify TCRB sequences from cDNA, yielding 87-bp fragments that span the CDR3 region. Sequencing of the amplicons was done on the Illumina HiSeq platform. The original pipeline was this. PCR bias was corrected computationally using synthetic template baselines, and reads within Hamming distance 2 were collapsed, with unmergeable singletons discarded. Reads were aligned against IMGT to assign V, D and J genes, CDR3 length and insertions or deletions at six rearrangement sites. Within each subset, clonotype counts were normalized to sorted cell number, after which true diversity and Gini coefficients were computed with the tcR R package. The overlap coefficient, calculated on TCRB nucleotide sequences, was used to quantify repertoire sharing. The table comes from immuneACCESS by way of TCRdb, which keeps in-frame sequences with V and J called. Part of the clones is missing from these tables; in studies checked, under half for an unresolved V gene and the rest for unknown reasons. V, J and clone size are taken as reported in that table, and D and trimming were inferred from the DNA itself. In all, the sample holds a few hundred thousand clones, and about 14% of those were seen once. The ten largest clones capture 6.7% of the sample.

Each donor gave one peripheral blood draw, approximately 110 mL on average, collected into heparinised tubes. A BD FACSAria II was used to sort naive, central memory, regulatory and stem cell-like memory CD4+ T cells with a panel that included CD45RO, CCR7, CD25, CD127, CD95 and CD27. Every sorted population had a purity above 95%. Right away, PBMCs were isolated by Lymphoprep density gradient centrifugation and were stained directly, with no culture step. To minimize batch effects, samples were stained and sorted in pairs, one healthy donor with one patient per experiment. The research as a whole found: Because the HLA sub-analyses included only small numbers of individuals, any influence of HLA type on TCRB rearrangement was left unresolved. A moderate but significant shortening of TCRB CDR3 length was observed in type 1 diabetes patients in all four CD4+ subsets. Because cDNA was sequenced instead of genomic DNA, highly expressing activated cells could be over-represented, though the groups showed no difference in activation or CD3 levels. Shorter templates might be favored by PCR, yet because patient and control samples were amplified and corrected together, any such skew would affect both groups equally. Naive, central memory and regulatory TCRB repertoires appeared more similar among patients than among healthy donors. Fewer insertions and more nucleotide deletions at VDJ recombination sites were observed in patients with type 1 diabetes, implying thymic rearrangement abnormalities.

This clone was recorded a few times. Its antigen is not yet known. Per-base quality was not reported, and no clone a single base away is much larger than it. The receptor's source is a man in his thirties or forties in good health. Sequencing input: central memory CD4+ T cells from blood.

The CDR3 protein is CASSSTGTGSIRGGYTF. In nucleotide form, the sequence is TGTGCCAGCAGCTCGACCGGGACAGGGAGTATAAGAGGCGGCTACACCTTC. This sequence uses TRBV7-8 and TRBJ1-2; 9 bases in the middle match TRBD1. Here V drops 4 bases and J drops 8 bases, and the junction holds 17 bases not matched to any gene. CDR1 and CDR2, looked up from the germline V gene, are SGHVS and FQNEAQ. The CDR3, from cysteine to phenylalanine, totals 17 residues. Only the CDR3 DNA stays, 51 bases, in frame from base 1.